This record covers a single TCR beta chain. These data come from a study of control samples from healthy donors and cancer patients. The V end was cut by 4 bases, the J end by 0 bases, with 9 bases between. The CDR3 totals 15 residues. Germline V gene data show CDR1 as SEHNR and CDR2 as FQNEAQ (reference sequence). The data were produced by immunoSEQ multiplex PCR, yet TCRdb's version contains in-frame clones alone and is incomplete. The data hold 79,000 or so clones, with approximately 91% observed a single time. Sequencing was carried out using PBMCs. This chain connects TRBV7-9 to TRBJ2-2; no firm D call. The clonotype comes from a woman between 45 and 60 years old with colorectal cancer. The CDR3 region has the DNA TGTGCCAGCAGCTGGGGTCTAACGAACACCGGGGAGCTGTTTTTT. Encoded protein: CASSWGLTNTGELFF.